The entry that follows covers one TCR beta chain sequence. The data belong to a study of blood T cell repertoires in COVID-19. Study background: The study drew acute and convalescent COVID-19 samples from the United States, Italy and Spain.

Profiled with immunoSEQ multiplex PCR; TCRdb holds only in-frame clones, not every one. Among about 150,000 clones listed, 78% were seen once. The germline gives CDR1 SGHTA, CDR2 FQGNSA. V lost 5 bases and J 5 bases, leaving 16 bases between the germline ends. The CDR3 extends over 15 amino acids. The sequence was obtained from a man older than 75 with acute or convalescent COVID-19. The sample taken for sequencing was peripheral blood. This chain uses TRBV7-2 with TRBJ2-4; possibly TRBD1 for D (6 bases). CDR3 sequence reads: CASSLSRAGENIQYF. The CDR3 DNA reads TGTGCCAGCAGCCTAAGCCGGGCAGGGGAAAACATTCAGTACTTC.